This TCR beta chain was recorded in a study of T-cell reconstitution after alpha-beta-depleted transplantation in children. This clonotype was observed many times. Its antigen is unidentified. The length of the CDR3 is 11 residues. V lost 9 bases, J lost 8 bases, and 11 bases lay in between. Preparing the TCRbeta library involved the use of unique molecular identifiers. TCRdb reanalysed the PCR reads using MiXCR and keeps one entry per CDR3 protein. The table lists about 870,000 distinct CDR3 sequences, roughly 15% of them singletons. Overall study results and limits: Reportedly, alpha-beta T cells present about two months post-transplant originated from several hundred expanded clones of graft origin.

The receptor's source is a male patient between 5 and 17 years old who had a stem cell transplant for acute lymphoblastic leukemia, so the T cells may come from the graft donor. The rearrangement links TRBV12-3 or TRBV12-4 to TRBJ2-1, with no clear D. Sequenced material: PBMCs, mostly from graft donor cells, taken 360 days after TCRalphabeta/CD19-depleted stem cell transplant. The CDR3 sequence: CARSDSDEQFF. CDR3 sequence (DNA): TGTGCCAGAAGCGACTCTGATGAGCAGTTCTTC.